The present TCR beta chain was sequenced within a study of blood T cells in healthy people across ages. Overall study findings and caveats: Comparison with aged donors showed that long-lived donors had more naive CD4+ cells and higher diversity.

Donation came from healthy Caucasian individuals in Russia who were aged roughly 6 to 100. In its sample, this clonotype was seen a few times. The target antigen is unknown. Losses at the gene ends were 5 bases for V and 0 bases for J; bases not matched to a gene: 4. The CDR3 is 15 residues long. Germline V gives CDR1 SGHTA, CDR2 FQGNSA. Through a sample-barcoded 5' primer and a J-beta primer mix, a second PCR was run for roughly 6 to 11 cycles. Each cDNA molecule carried a tag from a template-switch adaptor that contained 12 random nucleotides. There were at least 3 million CDR3-containing paired-end reads obtained from each sample. TCRdb recomputed calls from the 5' RACE reads with MiXCR, one row per CDR3 protein. The top ten clones hold less than 25% of a sample with some 710,000 distinct CDR3 sequences, 22% of them seen once.

Sequenced sample: blood. The receptor's source is a man aged 70-80 years in good health. The chain recombines TRBV7-2 with TRBJ2-1; 7 bases fit TRBD1. Here the CDR3 reads CASSRQGFSYNEQFF. CDR3 nucleotides: TGTGCCAGCAGCCGACAGGGATTCTCCTACAATGAGCAGTTCTTC.